These 29 T cell receptor beta chains came from one sample sequenced in a study of cytomegalovirus exposure and HLA in healthy donors. The PCR made use of 60 Vbeta and 13 Jbeta primers. Assay used: immunoSEQ multiplex PCR; TCRdb lists only in-frame clones, some missing. Of roughly 120,000 clones in the sample, 70% to 80% are singletons; the top ten hold about 1.9%. Sequencing was carried out using PBMCs. These receptors all stem from a man aged 50 to 59 in good health and CMV-seronegative.

This sequence joins TRBV11-2 and TRBJ2-5; perhaps TRBD2 as D (6 bases). Germline V gene lookup returns CDR1 SGHAT and CDR2 FQNNGV. V lost 6 bases to trimming and J lost 4 bases, with 18 bases between them. CDR3 length: 15 residues. CDR3 region: CASRVRGTGGETQYF. In nucleotides, the CDR3 is TGTGCCAGCAGGGTCCGGGGGACTGGTGGAGAGACCCAGTACTTC.

The chain employs TRBV6-1 and TRBJ1-4; unclear D gene. The CDR3 is 12 residues long. V was trimmed by 6 bases and J by 7 bases, leaving 9 bases between them. CDR1 and CDR2 (germline): MNHNS, SASEGT. CDR3 amino acids: CASRGPSEKLFF. The CDR3 DNA sequence: TGTGCCAGCAGGGGCCCGTCTGAAAAACTGTTTTTT.

The V call is TRBV6-1, the J call TRBJ1-1; D remains ambiguous. The CDR3 is made up of 12 amino acids. Trimming removed 0 bases from V and 11 bases from J, with 10 bases in between. Germline V gene lookup returns CDR1 MNHNS and CDR2 SASEGT. CDR3 bases: TGTGCCAGCAGTGAAGCGCGCGGGAGGGCTTTCTTT. Translating gives CASSEARGRAFF.

This clone has more than one count but fewer than ten. The chain joins TRBV7-9 to TRBJ2-3; the D gene is possibly TRBD2 (5 bases). Germline CDR1 and CDR2: SEHNR and FQNEAQ (reference sequence). Trimming took off 3 bases at V and 6 bases at J, with 10 bases between the two ends. There are 13 residues in the CDR3. This CDR3 reads CASSLRAFDTQYF. CDR3 DNA: TGTGCCAGCAGCTTGAGGGCCTTTGATACGCAGTATTTT.

This clone was found a few times. V usage is TRBV6-6 and J usage is TRBJ1-2; no clear D. Trimming took off 5 bases at V and 8 bases at J, with 12 bases between the two ends. CDR3 size: 12 residues. Germline V lookup: CDR1 MNHNY, CDR2 SVGAGI (reference sequence). The CDR3 loop is CASSTPGNGYTF. CDR3 nucleotides: TGTGCCAGCAGTACCCCCGGGAACGGCTACACCTTC.

The genes are TRBV10-3 and TRBJ1-4; D unresolved. The germline V gene has CDR1 ENHRY and CDR2 SYGVKD. The V end was cut by 5 bases, the J end by 8 bases, with 12 bases between. The CDR3 spans 13 residues. The chain's CDR3 is CAISLGNREKLFF. In nucleotides, the CDR3 is TGTGCCATCAGTCTAGGAAATAGGGAAAAACTGTTTTTT.

With regard to this clone: Sequence at one end of the junction differs from germline and may be a read error. This sequence joins TRBV6-4 and TRBJ2-3; 9 nucleotides agree with TRBD2. In germline, CDR1 is MRHNA, CDR2 SNTAGT. The CDR3 covers 15 residues. CDR3 nucleotides: TGTGCCAGCAGTGTCGTAGCGGGGGCCCCAGACACGCAGTATTTT. Translated: CASSVVAGAPDTQYF.

The rearrangement uses TRBV19 and TRBJ2-1; 11 nucleotides match TRBD2. The junction had 11 bases not matched to a gene; V was cut back by 6 bases and J by 4 bases. CDR1 and CDR2 (germline): LNHDA, SQIVND (reference sequence). The CDR3 loop spans 17 amino acids. CDR3 protein: CASRAGIAGGPYNEQFF. As DNA, the CDR3 is TGTGCCAGTAGGGCAGGGATAGCGGGGGGGCCTTACAATGAGCAGTTCTTC.

This sequence joins TRBV6-5 and TRBJ1-3, with D perhaps matching TRBD1 (6 bases). V lost 0 bases, J lost 0 bases, and 9 bases lay in between. Per germline, CDR1 MNHEY and CDR2 SVGAGI. This CDR3 has 16 amino acids. The CDR3, as DNA: TGTGCCAGCAGTTACTCGTCAGGGGCCTCTGGAAACACCATATATTTT. Its protein is CASSYSSGASGNTIYF.

The chain is built from TRBV29-1 and TRBJ1-2; the match to TRBD1 covers 11 bases. The CDR3 is made up of 13 amino acids. Per the germline V gene, CDR1 is SQVTM and CDR2 is ANQGSEA. The J segment lost 2 bases and the V segment lost 7 bases, leaving 3 bases of the junction unmatched. The CDR3, as DNA: TGCAGCGCCGGACAGGGGGCAAACTATGGCTACACCTTC. Residues: CSAGQGANYGYTF.

The chain carries TRBV9 and TRBJ2-2, with 9 bases identical to TRBD2. Germline loops: CDR1 SGDLS, CDR2 YYNGEE. The CDR3 spans 16 residues. Germline trimming cut 4 bases from V and 6 bases from J; bases unmatched to any gene: 10. CDR3: CASSTRGGRTAGELFF. The DNA of the CDR3 is TGTGCCAGCAGCACGCGGGGGGGACGAACGGCCGGGGAGCTGTTTTTT.

The V call is TRBV7-2, the J call TRBJ1-2, with a possible D match to TRBD1 (5 bases). Trimming shortened V by 5 bases and J by 0 bases, and 10 bases separated the two germline ends. The CDR3 spans 14 residues. In germline, CDR1 is SGHTA, CDR2 FQGNSA. CDR3 sequence reads: CASSTSGTNYGYTF. The CDR3 bases are TGTGCCAGCAGCACTTCAGGGACTAACTATGGCTACACCTTC.

V usage is TRBV18 and J usage is TRBJ1-3; 7 bases are shared with TRBD1. The germline gives CDR1 KGHSH, CDR2 LQKENI. V lost 6 bases and J lost 0; bases outside the gene matches: 8. The CDR3 contains 16 residues. The chain's CDR3 is CASSGTANPSGNTIYF. The CDR3 coding sequence is TGTGCCAGCTCCGGGACAGCCAATCCCTCTGGAAACACCATATATTTT.

A single count supports this clone. The V call is TRBV6-1, the J call TRBJ1-5, with 9 bases lining up with TRBD1. J lost 4 bases, V lost 4 bases, and 2 bases had no gene match. This CDR3 has 14 residues. Germline V gives CDR1 MNHNS, CDR2 SASEGT. The CDR3 reads CASSAGTGNQPQHF. The CDR3 DNA reads TGTGCCAGCAGTGCTGGGACAGGGAATCAGCCCCAGCATTTT.

This rearrangement joins TRBV6-1 to TRBJ2-5; 14 bases are shared with TRBD2. The germline gives CDR1 MNHNS, CDR2 SASEGT. The CDR3 spans 17 residues. The V and J ends lost 3 bases and 5 bases, in that order; junction bases with no gene match: 8. CDR3: CASSDRGLAGGGETQYF. CDR3 in DNA: TGTGCCAGCAGTGACCGCGGACTAGCGGGGGGTGGGGAGACCCAGTACTTC.

The CDR3 bases are TGTGCCAGCAGTGAATCAGGGGACAGGGTCTACGAGCAGTACTTC. It translates to CASSESGDRVYEQYF. The chain employs TRBV25-1 and TRBJ2-7; 9 nucleotides match TRBD1. Germline loops: CDR1 MGHDK, CDR2 SYGVNS. This CDR3 contains 15 residues. V shed 1 base, J shed 3 bases, and the junction held 4 bases outside the gene matches.

This clone was detected once. The chain carries TRBV16 and TRBJ1-2; D gene unclear. CDR1 and CDR2 (germline): KGHSY, FQNENV. V lost 3 bases and J 3 bases, leaving 23 bases between the germline ends. This CDR3 region has 18 residues. The DNA of the CDR3 is TGTGCCAGCAGCCACAACCCCTCCTCCGTCGTCCGGGACTATGGCTACACCTTC. Protein sequence: CASSHNPSSVVRDYGYTF. Full variable domain (remainder filled in from reference TRBV16 and TRBJ1-2): GEEVAQTPKHLVRGEGQKAKLYCAPIKGHSYVFWYQQVLKNEFKFLISFQNENVFDETGMPKERFSAKCLPNSPCSLEIQATKLEDSAVYFCASSHNPSSVVRDYGYTFGSGTRLTVV.

This chain joins TRBV9 and TRBJ1-2; unclear D gene. V was cut by 2 bases and J by 1 base, with 9 bases left in between. Looked up from germline, CDR1 is SGDLS and CDR2 is YYNGEE. The length of the CDR3 is 14 residues. The CDR3, as DNA: TGTGCCAGCAGCGTGTCCCCAGATAACTATGGCTACACCTTC. Encoded protein: CASSVSPDNYGYTF.

In this sample, this clone turned up once. The chain combines TRBV5-1 with TRBJ1-1, with 7 nucleotides matching TRBD1. CDR3 length: 14 amino acids. J gave up 2 bases and V 1 base, and 2 bases lay outside the gene matches. Looked up from germline, CDR1 is SGHRS and CDR2 is YFSETQ. CDR3 DNA: TGCGCCAGCAGCTTGTGGGACAGCAACACTGAAGCTTTCTTT. The encoded protein is CASSLWDSNTEAFF.

Comments on this clone: An end of the junction does not agree with germline; a read error may underlie this. The chain has TRBV7-9 and TRBJ1-6, with D unclear. This CDR3 is 12 amino acids long. The germline V gene has CDR1 SEHNR and CDR2 FQNEAQ (reference sequence). The CDR3 loop reads CSSSSPGSPLHF. The CDR3 coding sequence is TGTTCCAGCAGCTCCCCCGGGTCACCCCTCCACTTT. Together with reference TRBV7-9 and TRBJ1-6, the CDR3 gives the full variable domain: DTGVSQNPRHKITKRGQNVTFRCDPISEHNRLYWYRQTLGQGPEFLTYFQNEAQLEKSRLLSDRFSAERPKGSFSTLEIQRTEQGDSAMYLCSSSSPGSPLHFGNGTRLTVT.

In nucleotides, the CDR3 is TGCGCCAGCAGATGGAAGGGGGCTTGGGAGCAGTACGTC. Amino acids: CASRWKGAWEQYV. The chain is built from TRBV5-1 and TRBJ2-7; 7 bases are a match to TRBD1. CDR1 and CDR2 from the germline V gene are SGHRS and YFSETQ. The V and J ends lost 5 bases and 7 bases, in that order; junction bases with no gene match: 9. The CDR3 has 13 amino acids.

The chain carries TRBV6-1 and TRBJ1-2; possibly TRBD1 for D (6 bases). Germline V gene sequence: CDR1 MNHNS, CDR2 SASEGT. The CDR3 is 14 amino acids. Trimming removed 8 bases at V and 3 bases at J, with 16 bases between. Written as DNA, the CDR3 is TGTGCCAGCCTCAGTTCAGGGGATTACTATGGCTACACCTTC. Its protein is CASLSSGDYYGYTF.

V and J are TRBV2 and TRBJ2-2, with D perhaps TRBD2 (5 bases). Germline CDR1 and CDR2: SNHLY and FYNNEI. There are 15 residues in the CDR3. Trimming removed 7 bases at V and 8 bases at J, with 20 bases between. CDR3 DNA: TGTGCCAGCAAAAATGGAGCCGGGGATATAGGGGAGCTGTTTTTT. It translates to CASKNGAGDIGELFF.

This rearrangement joins TRBV2 to TRBJ1-5; D unresolved. The CDR3 consists of 15 residues. Germline-derived CDR1 and CDR2 are SNHLY and FYNNEI. The V and J ends lost 5 bases and 2 bases respectively, with 13 bases between them. CDR3 amino acids: CASSLGWGGNQPQHF. In nucleotides, the CDR3 is TGTGCCAGCAGTCTAGGGTGGGGAGGCAATCAGCCCCAGCATTTT.

The sample holds one count of this clone. The rearrangement links TRBV2 to TRBJ1-4; D unresolved. CDR1 SNHLY and CDR2 FYNNEI come from the germline V gene. Between the trimmed V and J ends, which lost 7 bases and 0 bases, there was a span of 6 bases. This CDR3 has 13 residues. The DNA of the CDR3 is TGTGCCAGCATCTTTGCAACTAATGAAAAACTGTTTTTT. Translating gives CASIFATNEKLFF.

V and J are TRBV18 and TRBJ1-4; TRBD1 agrees at 7 bases. This CDR3 has 16 amino acids. J gave up 8 bases and V 4 bases, and 13 bases lay outside the gene matches. The germline gives CDR1 KGHSH, CDR2 LQKENI. CDR3 coding DNA: TGTGCCAGCTCACAGGGGGCAACTTCAGGACAGGAAAAACTGTTTTTT. This translates into CASSQGATSGQEKLFF.

V usage is TRBV29-1 and J usage is TRBJ1-2; a weak D match, TRBD1 (5 bases). The CDR3 is 13 residues long. CDR1 is SQVTM, CDR2 ANQGSEA, per germline. Trimming took off 7 bases at V and 6 bases at J, with 18 bases between the two ends. As DNA, the CDR3 is TGCAGCGCTCGGCAGGGCCACACCGATGGCTACACCTTC. This encodes CSARQGHTDGYTF.

This sequence joins TRBV5-1 and TRBJ1-4; unclear D gene. V dropped 0 bases and J dropped 7 bases, with 7 bases sitting between them. The CDR3 is 13 amino acids. Per the germline V gene, CDR1 is SGHRS and CDR2 is YFSETQ. This CDR3 reads CASSLGRGEKLFF. In nucleotides, the CDR3 is TGCGCCAGCAGCTTGGGAAGAGGTGAAAAACTGTTTTTT.

This chain joins TRBV2 and TRBJ1-1; 8 bases agree with TRBD1. CDR1 and CDR2 (germline): SNHLY, FYNNEI. This CDR3 spans 13 amino acids. Trimming cost V 6 bases and J 7 bases; bases outside gene matches: 7. DNA for the CDR3: TGTGCCAGCAGACGACAGGGGTTGGGTGAAGCTTTCTTT. It yields the protein CASRRQGLGEAFF.